This T cell receptor (beta chain) was captured by sequencing in a study of T cell responses to AZD1222 COVID-19 vaccine. Study details: Second-dose intervals near 4 or 12 weeks were combined.

This table comes from immunoSEQ multiplex PCR, and its TCRdb copy is limited to in-frame clones, with some not included. Of 150,000 to 200,000 clones listed, roughly 92% are singletons. Details on this clone: Sequence at one end of the junction differs from germline and may be a read error.

Germline CDR1 reads MDHEN; CDR2 reads SYDVKM. The CDR3 spans 13 residues. Material: peripheral blood, obtained on day 0 of AZD1222 vaccination. This rearrangement joins TRBV28 to TRBJ2-7, with 11 bases fitting TRBD1. The receptor comes from an adult in good health. CDR3 DNA: TGTGCCAGCAGTTCCCCGGGACAGGGGGTTCGGGGCTTC. Translating gives CASSSPGQGVRGF.